Sequencing of this T cell receptor (beta chain) was carried out in a study of blood T cell repertoires in COVID-19. Whole-study context: Donors in the United States, Italy and Spain gave samples during acute or convalescent COVID-19. Sources were T cells, B-cell-depleted T cells, or PBMCs; the material itself was cDNA or gDNA.

Methods used by the authors: Estimated nucleated cell counts came from reference gene primer amplification. The data were produced by immunoSEQ multiplex PCR, yet TCRdb's version contains in-frame clones alone and is incomplete. Clone size and V and J calls were adopted from that table, with D and trimming inferred from the DNA. The sample yields about 140,000 clones, around 72% seen once. CDR1 SGHDN and CDR2 FVKESK come from the germline V gene. V lost 4 bases to trimming and J lost 1 base, with 14 bases between them. The CDR3 has 15 amino acids. The sample comprised peripheral blood. This chain uses TRBV14 with TRBJ2-7; tentatively, D is TRBD2 (6 bases). The receptor comes from an older woman with acute or convalescent COVID-19. CDR3 sequence: CASSPRDFHSYEQYF. CDR3 nucleotide sequence: TGTGCCAGCAGCCCCCGGGACTTCCATTCCTACGAGCAGTACTTC.